This T cell receptor (beta chain) was captured in a study of CD8 T cells in ankylosing spondylitis. Regarding the study as a whole: It appeared that ankylosing spondylitis blood was characterized by a TCR beta motif of about 8 highly homologous variants. Enrichment of disease-linked clones was reportedly significant in matched ankylosing spondylitis synovial fluid.

This clonotype was detected many times. Its antigen is unknown. TCRdb re-derived calls from the 5' RACE reads in MiXCR, one entry per CDR3 protein. This sample yields roughly 230,000 distinct CDR3 sequences, of which approximately 8% are seen a single time; 4.8% belongs to the top ten. Trimming shortened V by 5 bases and J by 0 bases, and 14 bases separated the two germline ends. The CDR3 extends over 17 amino acids. The germline CDR1 and CDR2 sequences are SGHTA and FQGTGA. The source is a female donor with ankylosing spondylitis or in good health (not recorded which). The chain links TRBV7-3 to TRBJ2-6; TRBD1 might be the D (5 bases). Sequencing was done on a sample of blood, either unsorted or a sorted T cell fraction (not recorded which). The CDR3 reads CASSPSRDPSGANVLTF. In nucleotides, the CDR3 is TGTGCCAGCAGCCCGAGCAGGGATCCCTCTGGGGCCAACGTCCTGACTTTC.